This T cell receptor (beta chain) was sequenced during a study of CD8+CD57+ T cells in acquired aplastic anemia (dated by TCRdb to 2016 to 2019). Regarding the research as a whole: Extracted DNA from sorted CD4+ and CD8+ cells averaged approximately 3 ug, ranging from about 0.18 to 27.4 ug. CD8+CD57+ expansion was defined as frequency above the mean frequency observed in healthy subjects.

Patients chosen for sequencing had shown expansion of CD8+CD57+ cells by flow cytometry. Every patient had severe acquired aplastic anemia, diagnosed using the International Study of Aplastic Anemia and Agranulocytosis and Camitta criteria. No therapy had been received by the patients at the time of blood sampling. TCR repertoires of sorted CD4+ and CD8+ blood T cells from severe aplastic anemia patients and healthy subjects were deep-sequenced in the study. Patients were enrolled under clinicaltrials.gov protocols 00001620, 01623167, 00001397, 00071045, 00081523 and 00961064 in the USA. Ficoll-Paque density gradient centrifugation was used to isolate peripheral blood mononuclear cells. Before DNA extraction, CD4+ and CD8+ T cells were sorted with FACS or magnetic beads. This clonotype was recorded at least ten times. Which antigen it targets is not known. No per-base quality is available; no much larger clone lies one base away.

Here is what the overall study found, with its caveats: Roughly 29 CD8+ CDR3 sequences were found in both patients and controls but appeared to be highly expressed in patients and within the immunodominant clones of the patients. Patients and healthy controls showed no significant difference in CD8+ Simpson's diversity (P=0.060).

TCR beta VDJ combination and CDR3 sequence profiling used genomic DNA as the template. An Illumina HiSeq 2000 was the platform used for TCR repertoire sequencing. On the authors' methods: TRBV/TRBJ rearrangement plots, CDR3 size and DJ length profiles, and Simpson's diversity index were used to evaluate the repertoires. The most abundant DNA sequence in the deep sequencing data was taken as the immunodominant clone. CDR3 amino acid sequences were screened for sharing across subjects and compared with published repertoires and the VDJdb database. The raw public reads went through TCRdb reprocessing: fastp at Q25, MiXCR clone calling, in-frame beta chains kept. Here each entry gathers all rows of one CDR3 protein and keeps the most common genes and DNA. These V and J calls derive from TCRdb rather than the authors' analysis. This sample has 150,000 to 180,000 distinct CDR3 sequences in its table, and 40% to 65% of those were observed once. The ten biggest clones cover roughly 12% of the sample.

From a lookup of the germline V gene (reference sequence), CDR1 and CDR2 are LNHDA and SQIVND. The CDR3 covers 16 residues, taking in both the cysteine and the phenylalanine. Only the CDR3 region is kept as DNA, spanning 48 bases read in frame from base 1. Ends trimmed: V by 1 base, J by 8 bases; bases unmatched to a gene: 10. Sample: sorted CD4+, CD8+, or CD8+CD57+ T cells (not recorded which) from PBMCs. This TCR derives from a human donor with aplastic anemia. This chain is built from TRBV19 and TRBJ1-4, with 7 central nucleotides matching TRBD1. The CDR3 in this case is CASSIGAGGLEEKLFF. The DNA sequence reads TGTGCCAGTAGTATAGGGGCAGGGGGATTGGAGGAAAAACTGTTTTTT.